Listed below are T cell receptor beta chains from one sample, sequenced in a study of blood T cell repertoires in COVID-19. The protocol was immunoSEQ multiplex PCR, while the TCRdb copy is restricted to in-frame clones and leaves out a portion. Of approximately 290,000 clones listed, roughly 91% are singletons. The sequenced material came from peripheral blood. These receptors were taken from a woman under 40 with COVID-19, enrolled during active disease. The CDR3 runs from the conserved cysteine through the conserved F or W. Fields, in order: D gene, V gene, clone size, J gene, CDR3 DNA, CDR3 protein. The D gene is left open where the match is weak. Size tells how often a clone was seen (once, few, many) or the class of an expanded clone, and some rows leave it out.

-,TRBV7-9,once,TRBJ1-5,TGTGCCAGCAGCTTTAATCTTCCCAATCAGCCCCAGCATTTT,CASSFNLPNQPQHF
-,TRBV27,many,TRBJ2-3,TGTGCCAGCAGCCGCCGACAGACCCTGGGGGATACGCAGTATTTT,CASSRRQTLGDTQYF
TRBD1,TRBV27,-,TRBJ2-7,TGTGCCAGCAGAACCACACCGGGACAGACCTACGAGCAGTACTTC,CASRTTPGQTYEQYF
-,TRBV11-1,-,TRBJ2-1,TGTGCCAGCAGCTTACGAGGGAACTACAATGAGCAGTTCTTC,CASSLRGNYNEQFF
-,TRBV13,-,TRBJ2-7,TGTGCCAGCAAAATCAGGGGACCCGAGGTCGAGCAGTACTTC,CASKIRGPEVEQYF
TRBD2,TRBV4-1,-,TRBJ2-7,TGCGCCAGCAGCCAAGGTTTTAGCGGGCCCTACGAGCAGTACTTC,CASSQGFSGPYEQYF
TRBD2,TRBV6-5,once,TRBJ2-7,TGTGCCAGCATCGAACTAGCGGGGGCATCCTACGAGCAGTACTTC,CASIELAGASYEQYF
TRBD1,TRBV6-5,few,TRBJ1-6,TGTGCCAGCCTCTCCGGACAGGGTAGTTCACCCCTCCACTTT,CASLSGQGSSPLHF
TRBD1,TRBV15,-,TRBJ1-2,TGTGCCACCAGCAGGATGGGGACAGGAACCTATGGCTACACCTTC,CATSRMGTGTYGYTF
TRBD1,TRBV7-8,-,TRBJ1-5,TGTGCCAGCAGCAAAGACAGGGACAATCAGCCCCAGCATTTT,CASSKDRDNQPQHF
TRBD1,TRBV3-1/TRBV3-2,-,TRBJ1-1,TGTGCCAGCAGCCATCACAGGGGGGAAGTCACTGAAGCTTTCTTT,CASSHHRGEVTEAFF
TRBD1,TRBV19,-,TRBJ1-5,TGTGCCAGTAGCCTCGGACAGGGGAGTAATCAGCCCCAGCATTTT,CASSLGQGSNQPQHF
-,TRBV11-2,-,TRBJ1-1,TGTGCCAGCAGCTTAGATGGCGGGCCCTACACTGAAGCTTTCTTT,CASSLDGGPYTEAFF
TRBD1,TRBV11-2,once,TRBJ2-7,TGTGCCAGCACTAAGACAGGGGAGTATTACGAGCAGTACTTC,CASTKTGEYYEQYF
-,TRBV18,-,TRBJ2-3,TGTGCCAGCTCACCCACAATTACAGGGACAGATACGCAGTATTTT,CASSPTITGTDTQYF
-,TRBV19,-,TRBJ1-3,TGTGCCAGTAGTCTCCAAGAAACTGGTGGAAACACCATATATTTT,CASSLQETGGNTIYF
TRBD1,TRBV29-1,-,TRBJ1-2,TGCAGCGTAAACAGAGTAACAGGGGGCGCGGACTATGGCTACACCTTC,CSVNRVTGGADYGYTF
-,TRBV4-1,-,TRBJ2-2,TGCGCCAGCAGATACACCCCAGGGGACACCGGGGAGCTGTTTTTT,CASRYTPGDTGELFF
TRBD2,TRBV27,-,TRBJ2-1,TGTGCCAGCCGTTGGGCGGTAGCGGGGGGGCATGAGCAGTTCTTC,CASRWAVAGGHEQFF
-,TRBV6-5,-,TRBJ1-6,TGTGCCAGCTCGGAATCCACAGGTTCACCCCTCCACTTT,CASSESTGSPLHF
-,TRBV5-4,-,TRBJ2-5,TGTGCCAGCAGCTTTACAGCCCACCTGGAGACCCAGTACTTC,CASSFTAHLETQYF
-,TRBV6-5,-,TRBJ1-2,TGTGCCAGCAGCGGAGGCAGGAACTATGGCTACACCTTC,CASSGGRNYGYTF
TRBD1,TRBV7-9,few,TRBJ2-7,TGTGCCAGCAGCTCAGCGGGACAGGGAGTGTCCTACGAGCAGTACTTC,CASSSAGQGVSYEQYF
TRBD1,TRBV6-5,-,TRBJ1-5,TGTGCCAGCCCCAGGGGGCGCACGGGTCAGCCCCAGCATTTT,CASPRGRTGQPQHF
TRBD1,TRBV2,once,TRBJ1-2,TGTGCCAGCGCCCTATCAGGGGGCAATGGCTACACCTTC,CASALSGGNGYTF
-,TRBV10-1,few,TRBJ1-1,TGCGCCAGCAGTGAGTTAGGGGGACCCTATCTCTCTGAAGCTTTCTTT,CASSELGGPYLSEAFF
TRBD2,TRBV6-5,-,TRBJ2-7,TGTGCCAGCAGTTACTCGTTAATAGCGGGGGGAGTTCAGTACTTC,CASSYSLIAGGVQYF
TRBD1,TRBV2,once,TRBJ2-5,TGTGCCAGCAGTCAGGGGACAGGGACGGCCCAGTACTTC,CASSQGTGTAQYF
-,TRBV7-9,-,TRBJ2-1,TGTGCCAGCAGCTCACCGGGACTCAGCTCCTACAATGAGCAGTTCTTC,CASSSPGLSSYNEQFF
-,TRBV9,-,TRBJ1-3,TGTGCCAGCAGGCCCGGTCTTGCGAGCTCTGGAAACACCATATATTTT,CASRPGLASSGNTIYF
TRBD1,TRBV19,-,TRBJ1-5,TGTGCCAGTAGCCCGGGACAGGTATTTTATCAGCCCCAGCATTTT,CASSPGQVFYQPQHF
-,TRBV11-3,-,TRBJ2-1,TGTGCCAGCAGCTTAACCGGAGTATTAGGGGTCGATGAGCAGTTCTTC,CASSLTGVLGVDEQFF
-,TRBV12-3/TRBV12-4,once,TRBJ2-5,TGTGCCAGCAGTTTCGATAGGGGAGAGACCCAGTACTTC,CASSFDRGETQYF
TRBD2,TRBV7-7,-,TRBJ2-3,TGTGCCATCGGGGGGGCAGATACGCAGTATTTT,CAIGGADTQYF
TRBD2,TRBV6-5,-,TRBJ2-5,TGTGCCAGCGCGGGGGTAGAGACCCAGTACTTC,CASAGVETQYF
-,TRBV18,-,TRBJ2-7,TGTGCCAGCTCCCCACAAAGCTCGAGCTCCTACGAGCAGTACTTC,CASSPQSSSSYEQYF
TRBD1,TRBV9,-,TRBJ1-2,TGTGCCAGCAGCGTAGTATTATCGGGAGGGGGCGACTATGGCTACACCTTC,CASSVVLSGGGDYGYTF
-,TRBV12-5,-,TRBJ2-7,TGTGCTAGTGCGAGCGGGGAGCAGTACTTC,CASASGEQYF
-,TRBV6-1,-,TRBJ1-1,TGTGCCAGCAGTGACGCAGGGTTTATGGAAGCTTTCTTT,CASSDAGFMEAFF